Presented here are 23 T cell receptor beta chains from one specimen sequenced in a study of T-cell reconstitution after alpha-beta-depleted transplantation in children. TCRbeta library preparation incorporated unique molecular identifiers. TCRdb processed the PCR reads anew with MiXCR; each CDR3 protein has one entry. The sample contains roughly 200,000 distinct CDR3 sequences, roughly 11% of which appear only once. The source was PBMCs, collected before TCRalphabeta/CD19-depleted stem cell transplant. These receptors were collected from a child in the first two years of life with acute myeloid leukemia, due to receive a stem cell transplant.

This chain uses TRBV12-3 or TRBV12-4 with TRBJ2-7; D uncertain. Trimming removed 8 bases from V and 4 bases from J, with 9 bases in between. This CDR3 is 11 amino acids long. DNA for the CDR3: TGTGCCAGCTCGGAACAGTACGAGCAGTACTTC. It specifies CASSEQYEQYF.

This clonotype showed up many times. The chain has TRBV5-1 and TRBJ2-3; 9 bases are shared with TRBD2. V was clipped by 0 bases and J by 5 bases; unmatched bases: 10. CDR3 length equals 17 residues. The germline V gene encodes CDR1 SGHRS and CDR2 YFSETQ. CDR3 sequence reads: CASSLVTTGLAIDTQYF. CDR3 nucleotides: TGCGCCAGCAGCTTGGTTACAACGGGACTAGCCATAGATACGCAGTATTTT. The full variable domain, its missing parts supplied by reference TRBV5-1 and TRBJ2-3, is KAGVTQTPRYLIKTRGQQVTLSCSPISGHRSVSWYQQTPGQGLQFLFEYFSETQRNKGNFPGRFSGRQFSNSRSEMNVSTLELGDSALYLCASSLVTTGLAIDTQYFGPGTRLTVL.

This clonotype has at least ten counts. The chain is built from TRBV5-1 and TRBJ1-6, with unresolved D. CDR1 and CDR2 from the germline V gene are SGHRS and YFSETQ. The V end was cut by 0 bases, the J end by 4 bases, with 5 bases between. The CDR3 spans 14 residues. The CDR3 reads CASSLGDYNSPLHF. The CDR3 coding sequence is TGCGCCAGCAGCTTGGGGGATTATAATTCACCCCTCCACTTT.

This clonotype occurred many times. The chain joins TRBV6-1 to TRBJ2-1, with 8 bases identical to TRBD1. Germline V gene lookup returns CDR1 MNHNS and CDR2 SASEGT. The CDR3 sequence is 15 residues long. V gave up 2 bases and J gave up 9 bases; unmatched junction bases: 9. The CDR3 coding sequence is TGTGCCAGCAGTGAAACGGGGACAGGTTCTAGTGAGCAGTTCTTC. It is translated as CASSETGTGSSEQFF.

At least ten counts were recorded for this clonotype. The CDR3 protein is CASSLAPSSDEQFF. DNA of the CDR3: TGTGCCAGCAGTTTAGCTCCTAGCAGCGATGAGCAGTTCTTC. V is TRBV12-3 or TRBV12-4 and J is TRBJ2-1; D perhaps matches TRBD2 (5 bases). Trimming removed 0 bases from V and 8 bases from J, with 11 bases in between. There are 14 residues in the CDR3.

This clonotype was counted many times. This rearrangement joins TRBV12-3 or TRBV12-4 to TRBJ2-3; D possibly corresponds to TRBD2 (6 bases). The CDR3 is 15 amino acids. Trimming took 8 bases from V and 4 from J, leaving 19 bases between them. CDR3 coding DNA: TGTGCCAGCCGCCCGACGGCCGGCGGGGCAGATACGCAGTATTTT. Protein sequence: CASRPTAGGADTQYF.

About this clonotype: Just one base apart from a much larger clone, this may be a read error. The chain is built from TRBV20-1 and TRBJ2-7; no clear D. Looked up from germline, CDR1 is DFQATT and CDR2 is SNEGSKA (reference sequence). The CDR3 consists of 12 residues. The CDR3 loop reads CSARFSSCEQYF. The CDR3 bases are TGCAGTGCTAGATTCTCGTCCTGCGAGCAGTACTTC.

This clonotype turned up a few times. The genes are TRBV20-1 and TRBJ2-1, with 16 bases aligning to TRBD2. Germline loops: CDR1 DFQATT, CDR2 SNEGSKA (reference sequence). The CDR3 spans 15 residues. V trimming: 2 bases; J trimming: 9 bases; junction bases outside the gene matches: 4. The CDR3 nucleotides are TGCAGTGCTAGACCCGGGACTAGCGGGAGGGCTGAGCAGTTCTTC. It specifies CSARPGTSGRAEQFF.

Regarding this clonotype: A much more abundant neighbour one base away suggests this may be a read error. The chain has TRBV7-2 and TRBJ2-2; D remains ambiguous. The CDR3 runs to 15 residues. Trimming stripped 1 base from V and 0 bases from J, with 6 bases between. Looked up from germline, CDR1 is SGHTA and CDR2 is FQGNSA. The DNA for the CDR3 is TGTGCCAGCAGCTTAGGCAGCGCGAACACCGGGGAGCTGTTTTTT. This gives the protein CASSLGSANTGELFF.

At least ten counts were recorded for this clonotype. The chain is built from TRBV24-1 and TRBJ2-1; no clear D gene. There are 16 residues in the CDR3. Trimming took 4 bases from V and 0 from J, leaving 12 bases between them. Germline V gene data show CDR1 as KGHDR and CDR2 as SFDVKD. CDR3 amino acids: CATSDSPYRSYNEQFF. CDR3 nucleotide sequence: TGTGCCACCAGTGACTCTCCCTACCGCTCCTACAATGAGCAGTTCTTC.

This clonotype has at least ten counts. This rearrangement joins TRBV28 to TRBJ2-7; no reliable D call. The CDR3 runs 13 residues. V lost 6 bases to trimming and J lost 1 base, with 10 bases between them. Germline V gives CDR1 MDHEN, CDR2 SYDVKM. CDR3 DNA: TGTGCCAGCAGCCCCGTTGGATCCTACGAGCAGTACTTC. Protein: CASSPVGSYEQYF.

The sample holds many counts of this clonotype. The chain joins TRBV5-1 to TRBJ1-4; TRBD1 matches 9 bases. With 2 bases clipped from V and 7 bases from J, the junction kept 3 bases outside the gene matches. Germline V CDR1 and CDR2: SGHRS, YFSETQ. The CDR3 has 14 residues. For the CDR3, the DNA is TGCGCCAGCAGCTTACCGGGACAGGGTGAAAAACTGTTTTTT. Protein sequence: CASSLPGQGEKLFF. Supplemented by reference TRBV5-1 and TRBJ1-4, the full variable domain reads KAGVTQTPRYLIKTRGQQVTLSCSPISGHRSVSWYQQTPGQGLQFLFEYFSETQRNKGNFPGRFSGRQFSNSRSEMNVSTLELGDSALYLCASSLPGQGEKLFFGSGTQLSVL.

This clonotype has ten or more counts. This chain connects TRBV3-1 to TRBJ2-1, with D possibly matching TRBD1 (5 bases). This CDR3 is 16 amino acids long. The germline CDR1 and CDR2 sequences are LGHDT and YNNKEL (reference sequence). Trimming removed 1 base at V and 9 bases at J, with 19 bases between. The CDR3 protein is CASSQGVGAGRGEQFF. CDR3 coding DNA: TGTGCCAGCAGCCAAGGTGTGGGCGCAGGGCGCGGTGAGCAGTTCTTC.

This clonotype was seen many times. The genes are TRBV2 and TRBJ2-1, with D possibly called TRBD1 or TRBD2 (5 bases each). The ends were cut back, 8 bases at V and 3 bases at J, with 8 bases in the middle. The CDR3 consists of 12 residues. Germline assignment: CDR1 SNHLY and CDR2 FYNNEI. CDR3 nucleotides: TGTGCCAGCCATGGGGGCTACAATGAGCAGTTCTTC. This translates into CASHGGYNEQFF.

Concerning this clonotype itself: A single base separates this from a much larger clone, so it may be a read error. The chain is built from TRBV20-1 and TRBJ1-1; the match to TRBD1 covers 7 bases. CDR3 length: 14 residues. The germline gives CDR1 DFQATT, CDR2 SNEGSKA (reference sequence). The V and J ends lost 0 bases and 5 bases, in that order; junction bases with no gene match: 6. The CDR3 DNA reads as TGCAGTGCTAGAGACCCGGCAGGGGGGACTGAAGCTTTCTTT. As protein: CSARDPAGGTEAFF.

This clonotype came up many times. The chain carries TRBV6-1 and TRBJ1-1; D gene uncertain. Trimming shortened V by 6 bases and J by 3 bases, and 17 bases separated the two germline ends. This CDR3 spans 15 amino acids. Germline CDR1 MNHNS, CDR2 SASEGT. The CDR3 reads CASRATRPRDTEAFF. DNA of the CDR3: TGTGCCAGCAGGGCCACCCGGCCGAGGGACACTGAAGCTTTCTTT.

This rearrangement joins TRBV2 to TRBJ2-1, with D hard to call. There are 15 residues in the CDR3. Per germline, CDR1 SNHLY and CDR2 FYNNEI. V was shortened by 1 base and J by 4 bases, with 11 bases between the two germline ends. The CDR3 is CASSEGQIGYNEQFF. DNA of the CDR3: TGTGCCAGCAGTGAAGGGCAGATCGGTTACAATGAGCAGTTCTTC.

This clonotype was counted ten times or more. The gene calls are TRBV7-2 and TRBJ2-7; 10 bases align to TRBD2. From germline, CDR1 is SGHTA and CDR2 FQGNSA. This CDR3 region has 17 residues. V trimming: 2 bases; J trimming: 3 bases; junction bases outside the gene matches: 10. CDR3 nucleotide sequence: TGTGCCAGCAGCTTAAAGTTACTACGACTAGCGGGCTACGAGCAGTACTTC. It yields the protein CASSLKLLRLAGYEQYF.

The chain carries TRBV10-3 and TRBJ1-2; 8 positions agree with TRBD1. The CDR3 spans 11 residues. Germline assignment: CDR1 ENHRY and CDR2 SYGVKD. J lost 7 bases, V lost 8 bases, and 3 bases had no gene match. This CDR3 reads CAIGQGRGYTF. The CDR3 DNA follows: TGTGCCATCGGACAGGGCCGTGGCTACACCTTC.

Many counts were recorded for this clonotype. V gene TRBV5-1 combines with J gene TRBJ1-6; 7 bases match TRBD1. The CDR3 has 19 amino acids. The V and J ends lost 4 bases and 1 base, in that order; junction bases with no gene match: 14. Germline CDR1 SGHRS, CDR2 YFSETQ. CDR3 amino acids: CASSPRPGQIASYNSPLHF. As DNA, the CDR3 is TGCGCCAGCAGCCCGAGACCGGGACAGATCGCATCCTATAATTCACCCCTCCACTTT.

Ten or more counts support this clonotype. This chain connects TRBV20-1 to TRBJ2-1; 7 bases are shared with TRBD1. V shed 6 bases, J shed 3 bases, and the junction held 11 bases outside the gene matches. The CDR3 has 15 amino acids. Germline lookup yields CDR1 DFQATT and CDR2 SNEGSKA (reference sequence). The CDR3 coding sequence is TGCAGTGCCCTAGGACAGGCCATCCTCTACAATGAGCAGTTCTTC. It yields the protein CSALGQAILYNEQFF.

At least ten counts were recorded for this clonotype. The rearrangement joins TRBV29-1 to TRBJ1-5; TRBD1 matches 8 bases. The CDR3 has 13 residues. Germline trimming cut 6 bases from V and 6 bases from J; bases unmatched to any gene: 7. Germline V gives CDR1 SQVTM, CDR2 ANQGSEA. The CDR3 bases are TGCAGCGTAACAGGACAGGGAGGTCAGCCCCAGCATTTT. Protein product: CSVTGQGGQPQHF.

This chain joins TRBV18 and TRBJ1-2; 8 bases agree with TRBD1. Germline trimming cut 5 bases from V and 3 bases from J; bases unmatched to any gene: 5. This CDR3 comprises 14 residues. Per the germline V gene, CDR1 is KGHSH and CDR2 is LQKENI. The CDR3 here is CASSKDREDYGYTF. The CDR3, as DNA: TGTGCCAGCTCAAAGGACAGGGAGGACTATGGCTACACCTTC.